These 19 T cell receptor beta chains were all obtained from the same sample, sequenced in a study of lymphopenia after photon versus proton radiotherapy. Profiling relied on immunoSEQ multiplex PCR, and the TCRdb table lists in-frame clones only, not all of them. The sample holds fewer than 30,000 clones; around nine tenths are singletons and the top ten take around 0.81%. The starting material was peripheral blood, obtained from a patient treated with photon-based radiotherapy. These receptors came from a woman aged 50 to 60 with cholangiocarcinoma.

In this sample, this clone turned up once. V is TRBV7-9 and J is TRBJ1-1; 7 nucleotides agree with TRBD1. J was trimmed by 1 base and V by 3 bases; bases with no gene match: 2. This CDR3 is built from 14 residues. The V gene's germline CDR1 is SEHNR and CDR2 FQNEAQ (reference sequence). In DNA form, the CDR3 reads TGTGCCAGCAGCTTGACAGGGACGAACACTGAAGCTTTCTTT. Its translation is CASSLTGTNTEAFF.

CDR3: CASSATGGYGNTIYF. The CDR3 DNA follows: TGTGCCAGCAGCGCGACAGGGGGCTATGGAAACACCATATATTTT. The genes are TRBV9 and TRBJ1-3; 10 bases are shared with TRBD1. Germline V gives CDR1 SGDLS, CDR2 YYNGEE. The CDR3 runs 15 residues. The V gene end was trimmed by 3 bases and the J gene end by 3 bases; junction bases not matched to a gene: 3.

V and J are TRBV19 and TRBJ2-7; a weak D match, TRBD2 (6 bases). Germline-derived CDR1 and CDR2 are LNHDA and SQIVND (reference sequence). V shed 1 base and J shed 0 bases, with 13 bases lying between them. This CDR3 is 16 amino acids long. The CDR3 DNA reads TGTGCCAGTAGTATAGCCTCCGGGACTCTCTCCTACGAGCAGTACTTC. Its translation is CASSIASGTLSYEQYF.

A single count supports this clone. V and J are TRBV7-7 and TRBJ2-2, with TRBD2 matching 7 bases. The V segment lost 5 bases and the J segment 4 bases; nucleotides outside the gene matches: 7. From germline, CDR1 is SSHAT and CDR2 FNYEAQ (reference sequence). CDR3 length: 15 amino acids. For the CDR3, the DNA is TGTGCCAGCAGCCTTTCCGGACTAGTCACCGGGGAGCTGTTTTTT. This translates into CASSLSGLVTGELFF.

This sequence joins TRBV7-2 and TRBJ1-2; 7 bases match TRBD1. Germline V gene data show CDR1 as SGHTA and CDR2 as FQGNSA. The CDR3 is 19 amino acids. The V segment lost 1 base and the J segment 3 bases; nucleotides outside the gene matches: 17. The CDR3 bases are TGTGCCAGCAGCTTAGTGGGTAGACAGGGCCCGTTTGATTACTATGGCTACACCTTC. It encodes CASSLVGRQGPFDYYGYTF.

V is TRBV5-6 and J is TRBJ2-3; 7 bases fit TRBD2. CDR1 and CDR2 (germline): SGHDT, YYEEEE. V shed 2 bases, J shed 0 bases, and the junction held 3 bases outside the gene matches. The CDR3 spans 15 residues. The CDR3 sequence is CASSFRAGSTDTQYF. For the CDR3, the DNA is TGTGCCAGCAGCTTCCGAGCGGGGAGCACAGATACGCAGTATTTT.

The chain recombines TRBV14 with TRBJ1-2; D not certain. The CDR3 totals 14 residues. Between the trimmed V and J ends, which lost 0 bases and 6 bases, there was a span of 11 bases. CDR1 and CDR2 (germline): SGHDN, FVKESK. CDR3 coding DNA: TGTGCCAGCAGCCAAGAAGGGCAGCGAAATGGCTACACCTTC. This codes for CASSQEGQRNGYTF.

The V gene is TRBV2, the J gene TRBJ1-6; D is possibly TRBD1 (5 bases). This CDR3 region has 15 residues. Germline assignment: CDR1 SNHLY and CDR2 FYNNEI. V was trimmed by 6 bases and J by 4 bases, leaving 13 bases between them. DNA for the CDR3: TGTGCCAGCAGAATCCAGACAGATTATAATTCACCCCTCCACTTT. Translation gives CASRIQTDYNSPLHF.

This chain connects TRBV4-1 to TRBJ2-3; 8 nucleotides align to TRBD2. V lost 0 bases and J lost 2; bases outside the gene matches: 4. CDR1 MGHRA and CDR2 YSYEKL come from the germline V gene. This CDR3 is built from 16 residues. For the CDR3, the DNA is TGCGCCAGCAGCCAAGATCAAGCGGGGGCCACAGATACGCAGTATTTT. This sequence encodes CASSQDQAGATDTQYF.

V and J are TRBV5-1 and TRBJ2-7; 10 positions agree with TRBD2. The CDR3 loop spans 17 amino acids. The germline V gene has CDR1 SGHRS and CDR2 YFSETQ. Germline trimming cut 4 bases from V and 5 bases from J; bases unmatched to any gene: 15. CDR3 nucleotides: TGCGCCAGCAGCCCCCCCTTAGGGAGCGGGGGGGTAAACGAGCAGTACTTC. It is translated as CASSPPLGSGGVNEQYF.

The rearrangement links TRBV11-2 to TRBJ1-1; D remains ambiguous. This CDR3 is built from 13 residues. V was clipped by 2 bases and J by 4 bases, with 8 bases between them. The germline V gene has CDR1 SGHAT and CDR2 FQNNGV. CDR3 protein: CASSLPGATEAFF. CDR3 in DNA: TGTGCCAGCAGCTTACCCGGCGCCACTGAAGCTTTCTTT.

This chain uses TRBV9 with TRBJ2-4; 11 bases match TRBD2. This CDR3 has 14 amino acids. Trimming took 3 bases from V and 6 from J; bases not matched to a gene: 2. Germline values: CDR1 SGDLS, CDR2 YYNGEE. The CDR3 sequence: CASSDTSGGNIQYF. The CDR3 DNA reads as TGTGCCAGCAGCGATACTAGCGGGGGAAACATTCAGTACTTC.

The chain combines TRBV7-9 with TRBJ2-2, with no clear D. Looked up from germline, CDR1 is SEHNR and CDR2 is FQNEAQ (reference sequence). The CDR3 is 14 residues long. V was shortened by 11 bases and J by 0 bases, with 13 bases between the two germline ends. CDR3 nucleotides: TGTGCCGCCGCCCGGGCAGCGAACACCGGGGAGCTGTTTTTT. This gives the protein CAAARAANTGELFF.

The J gene is TRBJ1-2, the V gene TRBV4-1; D uncertain. From germline, CDR1 is MGHRA and CDR2 YSYEKL. The CDR3 covers 12 residues. V lost 1 base and J lost 7, with 7 bases in between. The CDR3 nucleotides read TGCGCCAGCAGCCAAGGCATGGGTGGCTACACCTTC. It codes for CASSQGMGGYTF.

The chain carries TRBV7-2 and TRBJ1-3; D might be TRBD1 (6 bases). The CDR3 spans 12 residues. V was cut by 5 bases and J by 8 bases, with 10 bases left in between. Germline CDR1 and CDR2: SGHTA and FQGNSA. For the CDR3, the DNA is TGTGCCAGCAGCCAAGGGGGGGACACCATATATTTT. Encoded protein: CASSQGGDTIYF. Full variable domain (rest looked up from reference TRBV7-2 and TRBJ1-3): GAGVSQSPSNKVTEKGKDVELRCDPISGHTALYWYRQSLGQGLEFLIYFQGNSAPDKSGLPSDRFSAERTGGSVSTLTIQRTQQEDSAVYLCASSQGGDTIYFGEGSWLTVV.

The chain couples TRBV14 to TRBJ1-2; 9 bases agree with TRBD1. Per germline, CDR1 SGHDN and CDR2 FVKESK. Trimming removed 2 bases from V and 7 bases from J; junction bases left unmatched: 11. This CDR3 has 16 amino acids. The CDR3 sequence: CASSQSLGQGGGGYTF. Written as DNA, the CDR3 is TGTGCCAGCAGCCAATCCTTGGGACAGGGAGGAGGTGGCTACACCTTC.

This clone was seen a single time. The chain uses TRBV4-3 and TRBJ1-1; D unclear. This CDR3 contains 15 residues. The germline V and J ends were trimmed by 1 base and 1 base, with 10 bases remaining between them. Germline V CDR1 and CDR2: LGHNA, YSLEER. CDR3 amino acids: CASSQGVNKNTEAFF. CDR3 sequence (DNA): TGCGCCAGCAGCCAAGGGGTGAATAAGAACACTGAAGCTTTCTTT.

Worth noting for this clone: Other DNA sequences in the sample encode the same CDR3. The chain links TRBV19 to TRBJ1-6; TRBD1 agrees at 7 bases. Losses at the gene ends were 3 bases for V and 2 bases for J; bases not matched to a gene: 4. CDR3 length: 16 amino acids. The germline V gene has CDR1 LNHDA and CDR2 SQIVND (reference sequence). CDR3 region: CASSMTGYTYNSPLHF. The CDR3 nucleotides read TGTGCCAGTAGTATGACAGGGTACACCTATAATTCACCCCTCCACTTT.

The chain has TRBV4-3 and TRBJ1-1; D remains ambiguous. Per the germline V gene, CDR1 is LGHNA and CDR2 is YSLEER. This CDR3 is 15 amino acids long. V dropped 0 bases and J dropped 4 bases, with 12 bases sitting between them. The CDR3 DNA follows: TGCGCCAGCAGCCAAGAATGGGATGGGTTCACTGAAGCTTTCTTT. This sequence encodes CASSQEWDGFTEAFF.